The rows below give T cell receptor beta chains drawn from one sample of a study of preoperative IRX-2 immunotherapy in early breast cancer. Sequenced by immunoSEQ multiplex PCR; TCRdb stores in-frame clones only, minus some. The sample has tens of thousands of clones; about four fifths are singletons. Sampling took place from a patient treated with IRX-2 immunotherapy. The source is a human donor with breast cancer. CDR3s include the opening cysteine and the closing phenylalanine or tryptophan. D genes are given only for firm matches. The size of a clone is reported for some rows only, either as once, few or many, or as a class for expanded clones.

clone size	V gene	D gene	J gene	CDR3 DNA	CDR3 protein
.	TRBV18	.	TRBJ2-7	TGTGCCAGCTCACCAATTCCAGGGTCCCCATACGAGCAGTACTTC	CASSPIPGSPYEQYF
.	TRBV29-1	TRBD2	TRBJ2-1	TGCAGCGGTAGCGGGAGGTTGGTCAATGAGCAGTTCTTC	CSGSGRLVNEQFF
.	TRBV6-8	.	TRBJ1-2	TGTGCCAGCAGCCACGAGGGGGGCCATGGCTACACCTTC	CASSHEGGHGYTF
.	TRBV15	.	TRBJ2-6	TGTGCCACCAGCAGAGAGCTGCAGATCTCTGGGGCCAACGTCCTGACTTTC	CATSRELQISGANVLTF
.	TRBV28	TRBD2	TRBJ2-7	TGTGTAGCGGGACGGAGCTCCTACGAGCAGTACTTC	CVAGRSSYEQYF
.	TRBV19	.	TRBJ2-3	TGTGCCAGTAGTATAGGGCGCCCCAGGGATACGCAGTATTTT	CASSIGRPRDTQYF
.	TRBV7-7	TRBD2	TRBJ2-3	TGTGCCAGCAGCTTTCGGGAGGGAATAGATACGCAGTATTTT	CASSFREGIDTQYF
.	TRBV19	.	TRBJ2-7	TGTGCCAGTAGCATTTCCCCAGGGTACGAGCAGTACTTC	CASSISPGYEQYF
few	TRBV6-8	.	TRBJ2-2	TGTGCCAGCAGCCGACCAGGGGGGGAGCTGTTTTTT	CASSRPGGELFF
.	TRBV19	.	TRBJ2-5	TGTGCCAGTAGTACCTTCGACAGACGAGAGACCCAGTACTTC	CASSTFDRRETQYF
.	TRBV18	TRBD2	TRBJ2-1	TGTGCCAGCTCACCCCGGGGGGGCCGATCCTACAATGAGCAGTTCTTC	CASSPRGGRSYNEQFF
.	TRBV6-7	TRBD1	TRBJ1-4	TGTGCCAGCAGTTACCCGCCGGGACAGGGCCGGGAAAAACTGTTTTTT	CASSYPPGQGREKLFF
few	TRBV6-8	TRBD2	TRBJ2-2	TGTGCCATCAATCCCGGGGTAGCGGGAGGGAGCACCGGGGAGCTGTTTTTT	CAINPGVAGGSTGELFF
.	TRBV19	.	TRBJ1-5	TGTGCCAGTAGTACCAGACAGTTCAATCAGCCCCAGCATTTT	CASSTRQFNQPQHF
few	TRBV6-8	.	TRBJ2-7	TGTGCCAGCAGTTATCCGGCCGTTCAGGACGAGCAGTACTTC	CASSYPAVQDEQYF
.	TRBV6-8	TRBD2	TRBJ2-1	TGTGCCAGCAGTGACCAACTAGCGGGAGTTGGTAATGAGCAGTTCTTC	CASSDQLAGVGNEQFF
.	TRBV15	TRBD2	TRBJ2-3	TGTGCCACCAGCAGAGATCTAGCGGGAGAGGGTACGCAGTATTTT	CATSRDLAGEGTQYF
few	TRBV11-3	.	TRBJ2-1	TGTGCCAGCAGCTTACTTGAGGGTACCTACAATGAGCAGTTCTTC	CASSLLEGTYNEQFF
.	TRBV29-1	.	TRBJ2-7	TGCAGCGTTGAAGGGCTACAGGGTAGCGAGCAGTACTTC	CSVEGLQGSEQYF
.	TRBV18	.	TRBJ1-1	TGTGCCACCCGATGGACAGCGGAGAACACTGAAGCTTTCTTT	CATRWTAENTEAFF
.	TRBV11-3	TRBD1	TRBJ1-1	TGTGCCAGCAGCTTGGGACAAGGACAGGGAGTCGCTGAAGCTTTCTTT	CASSLGQGQGVAEAFF
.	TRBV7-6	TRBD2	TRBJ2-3	TGTGCCAGCAGCTCGCGGGGCGGGGGGGCCCCTTTCACAGATACGCAGTATTTT	CASSSRGGGAPFTDTQYF
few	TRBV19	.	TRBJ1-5	TGTGCCAGTTGCCGGGGTGCCTCTAGAAATCAGCCCCAGCATTTT	CASCRGASRNQPQHF
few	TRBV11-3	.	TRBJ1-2	TGTGCCAGCAGCCGATCCTCCGGGACTTCTAACTATGGCTACACCTTC	CASSRSSGTSNYGYTF
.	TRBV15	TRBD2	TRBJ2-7	TGTGCCACCAGCAGAGATCGGGGCGGGGGCTACGAGCAGTACTTC	CATSRDRGGGYEQYF
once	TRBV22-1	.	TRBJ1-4	TGTGCCAGCAGTGACGACGGACCCCCTACGGTTCCTAATGAAAAACTGTTTTTT	CASSDDGPPTVPNEKLFF
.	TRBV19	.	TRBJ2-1	TGTGCCAGTAGTATCGGTAGCTCCTACAATGAGCAGTTCTTC	CASSIGSSYNEQFF
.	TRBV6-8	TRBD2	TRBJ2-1	TGTGCCAGCAGGAAGGGCGGGAGGGCCTACGGTGAGCAGTTCTTC	CASRKGGRAYGEQFF
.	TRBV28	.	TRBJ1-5	TGTGCCAGCACCTCTGGGGATCAGCCCCAGCATTTT	CASTSGDQPQHF
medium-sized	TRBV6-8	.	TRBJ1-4	TGTGCCAGCAAGAGGACAGAAGCAACTAATGAAAAACTGTTTTTT	CASKRTEATNEKLFF
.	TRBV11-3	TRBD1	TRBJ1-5	TGTGCCAGCAGCCAGACGAATGACAGGGGCGGTCAGCCCCAGCATTTT	CASSQTNDRGGQPQHF